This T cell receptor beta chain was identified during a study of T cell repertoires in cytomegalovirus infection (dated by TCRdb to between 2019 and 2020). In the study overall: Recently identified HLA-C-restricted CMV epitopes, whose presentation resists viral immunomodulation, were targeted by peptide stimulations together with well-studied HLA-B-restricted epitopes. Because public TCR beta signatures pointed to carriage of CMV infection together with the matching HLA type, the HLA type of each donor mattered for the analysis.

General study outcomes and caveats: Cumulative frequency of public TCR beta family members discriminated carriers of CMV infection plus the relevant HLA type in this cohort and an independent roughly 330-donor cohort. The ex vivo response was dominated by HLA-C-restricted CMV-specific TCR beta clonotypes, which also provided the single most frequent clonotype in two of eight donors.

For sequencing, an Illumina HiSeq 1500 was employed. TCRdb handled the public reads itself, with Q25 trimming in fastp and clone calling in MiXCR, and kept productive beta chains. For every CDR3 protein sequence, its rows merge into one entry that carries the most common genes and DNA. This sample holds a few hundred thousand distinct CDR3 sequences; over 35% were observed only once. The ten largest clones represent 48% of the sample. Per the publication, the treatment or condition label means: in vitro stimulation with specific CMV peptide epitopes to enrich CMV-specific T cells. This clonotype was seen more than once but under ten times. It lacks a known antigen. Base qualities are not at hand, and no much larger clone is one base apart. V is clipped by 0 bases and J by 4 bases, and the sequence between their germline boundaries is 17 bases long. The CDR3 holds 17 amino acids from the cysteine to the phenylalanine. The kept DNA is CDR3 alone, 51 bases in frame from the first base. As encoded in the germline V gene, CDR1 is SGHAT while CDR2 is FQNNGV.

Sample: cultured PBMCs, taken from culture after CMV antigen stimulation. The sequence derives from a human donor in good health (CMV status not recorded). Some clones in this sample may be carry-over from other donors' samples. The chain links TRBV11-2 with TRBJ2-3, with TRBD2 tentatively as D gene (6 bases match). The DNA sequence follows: TGTGCCAGCAGCTTAGAAGGGCTAGTAGGAGGGGCAGATACGCAGTATTTT. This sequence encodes CASSLEGLVGGADTQYF.